The 15 T cell receptor beta chains given below trace back to one sample, sequenced in a study of shared clonotypes between healthy human individuals. Sequencing was performed with immunoSEQ multiplex PCR; in TCRdb, only in-frame clones are kept and a portion is missing. The top ten hold about 0.39% of the sample, which has about 2.4 million clones, 93% seen once. Sequencing input: naive CD4+ T cells from PBMCs. As to subset: CD45RA+ positively selected. These receptors were taken from a man between 18 and 35 years old in good health. Some clones in this sample may be carry-over from other donors' samples.

This chain joins TRBV5-4 and TRBJ1-4; a possible D gene is TRBD1 (6 bases). V gave up 4 bases and J gave up 0 bases, with 10 bases separating them. The CDR3 runs to 15 residues. Germline CDR1 and CDR2: SGHNT and YYREEE (reference sequence). CDR3 amino acids: CASSPTGPTNEKLFF. The CDR3 DNA reads TGTGCCAGCAGCCCGACAGGACCAACTAATGAAAAACTGTTTTTT.

The chain recombines TRBV9 with TRBJ1-3, with TRBD1 as a possible D gene (5 bases). Deletions cut 3 bases from V and 4 bases from J, with 11 bases between. Germline CDR1 is SGDLS and CDR2 is YYNGEE. This CDR3 region has 14 residues. DNA for the CDR3: TGTGCCAGCAGCGAGGACATCGCCGGAAACACCATATATTTT. The encoded protein is CASSEDIAGNTIYF.

Turning to this clone: The same CDR3 arises from other DNA sequences in this sample as well. V is TRBV5-1 and J is TRBJ1-2; D call uncertain. The CDR3 contains 13 residues. V lost 1 base to trimming and J lost 2 bases, with 6 bases between them. The germline CDR1 and CDR2 sequences are SGHRS and YFSETQ. CDR3: CASSLRPNYGYTF. CDR3 sequence (DNA): TGCGCCAGCAGCTTGCGGCCCAACTATGGCTACACCTTC. Full variable domain (missing parts from reference TRBV5-1 and TRBJ1-2): KAGVTQTPRYLIKTRGQQVTLSCSPISGHRSVSWYQQTPGQGLQFLFEYFSETQRNKGNFPGRFSGRQFSNSRSEMNVSTLELGDSALYLCASSLRPNYGYTFGSGTRLTVV.

The rearrangement joins TRBV5-1 to TRBJ1-2, with D possibly matching TRBD1 (5 bases). The CDR3 runs 14 residues. In germline, CDR1 is SGHRS, CDR2 YFSETQ. Trimming removed 6 bases at V and 8 bases at J, with 20 bases between. The CDR3 here is CASTYGGAVEGYTF. The CDR3 nucleotides read TGCGCCAGCACCTATGGTGGGGCGGTTGAGGGCTACACCTTC. The full variable domain, rest sourced from reference TRBV5-1 and TRBJ1-2, is KAGVTQTPRYLIKTRGQQVTLSCSPISGHRSVSWYQQTPGQGLQFLFEYFSETQRNKGNFPGRFSGRQFSNSRSEMNVSTLELGDSALYLCASTYGGAVEGYTFGSGTRLTVV.

The V gene is TRBV5-4, the J gene TRBJ2-7; 10 nucleotides match TRBD2. CDR1 and CDR2 from the germline V gene are SGHNT and YYREEE (reference sequence). The CDR3 runs 16 residues. With V trimmed by 0 bases and J by 5 bases, 8 bases remained unmatched. CDR3 DNA sequence: TGTGCCAGCAGCTTGGCGGCTAGCGGGAGTTGGAACGAGCAGTACTTC. Translating it yields CASSLAASGSWNEQYF. The entire variable domain, with the rest obtained from reference TRBV5-4 and TRBJ2-7, is as follows: ETGVTQSPTHLIKTRGQQVTLRCSSQSGHNTVSWYQQALGQGPQFIFQYYREEENGRGNFPPRFSGLQFPNYSSELNVNALELDDSALYLCASSLAASGSWNEQYFGPGTRLTVT.

J is TRBJ2-3 and V is TRBV7-3; D may be TRBD2 (5 bases). This CDR3 has 15 amino acids. CDR1 and CDR2 from the germline V gene are SGHTA and FQGTGA. V gave up 5 bases and J gave up 6 bases, with 18 bases separating them. The CDR3 loop reads CASSLSGGPVDTQYF. As DNA, the CDR3 is TGTGCCAGCAGCCTCTCGGGCGGGCCGGTGGATACGCAGTATTTT.

The chain has TRBV18 and TRBJ2-2; 7 bases agree with TRBD1. CDR3 length: 15 amino acids. The germline V gene has CDR1 KGHSH and CDR2 LQKENI. V trimming: 5 bases; J trimming: 0 bases; junction bases outside the gene matches: 3. This CDR3 reads CASSRQGPNTGELFF. As DNA, the CDR3 is TGTGCCAGCTCAAGACAGGGACCGAACACCGGGGAGCTGTTTTTT.

V gene TRBV6-5 combines with J gene TRBJ1-1; possibly TRBD1 for D (5 bases). V lost 1 base and J 1 base, leaving 10 bases between the germline ends. Germline-derived CDR1 and CDR2 are MNHEY and SVGAGI. CDR3 size: 15 residues. In nucleotides, the CDR3 is TGTGCCAGCAGTTACTGGGGCCCCCAGAACACTGAAGCTTTCTTT. Protein sequence: CASSYWGPQNTEAFF.

The chain links TRBV5-1 to TRBJ2-5, with D perhaps matching TRBD2 (5 bases). Trimming cost V 4 bases and J 6 bases, with 19 bases left between them. The length of the CDR3 is 15 residues. Germline-derived CDR1 and CDR2 are SGHRS and YFSETQ. The CDR3 spells CASSPGGETGKTQYF. The CDR3, as DNA: TGCGCCAGCAGCCCCGGTGGGGAGACGGGAAAGACCCAGTACTTC.

The rearrangement links TRBV29-1 to TRBJ2-7, with 11 bases matching TRBD2. Germline CDR1 is SQVTM and CDR2 is ANQGSEA. V gave up 7 bases and J gave up 2 bases; unmatched junction bases: 16. This CDR3 contains 17 residues. CDR3 nucleotide sequence: TGCAGCGCGGTTACGCAAATAGCGGGAGGGCCCCCCTACGAGCAGTACTTC. It encodes CSAVTQIAGGPPYEQYF.

The genes are TRBV7-2 and TRBJ2-1; D remains ambiguous. CDR1 SGHTA and CDR2 FQGNSA come from the germline V gene. V was cut by 4 bases and J by 9 bases, with 10 bases left in between. The CDR3 is 12 amino acids. The CDR3, as DNA: TGTGCCAGCAGCTCACGAGGCGGTGAGCAGTTCTTC. Amino acids: CASSSRGGEQFF.

The genes are TRBV21-1 and TRBJ2-7; the DNA was not compared with TRBD1, the D call given in the table. TRBV21-1 is described as a pseudogene. This CDR3 spans 15 amino acids. In DNA form, the CDR3 reads TGTGCCAGCAGCTCCACCGGGACAGGCTCCTACGAGCAGTACTTC. Its translation: CASSSTGTGSYEQYF.

The chain links TRBV4-3 to TRBJ2-6, with D possibly being TRBD1 (6 bases). The germline gives CDR1 LGHNA, CDR2 YSLEER. Trimming removed 4 bases from V and 2 bases from J, with 9 bases in between. The CDR3 sequence is 15 residues long. In nucleotides, the CDR3 is TGCGCCAGCAGCCCACAGGGTACTGGGGCCAACGTCCTGACTTTC. Protein: CASSPQGTGANVLTF.

This clone was observed a single time. The chain combines TRBV10-2 with TRBJ2-2, with D possibly TRBD2 on 6 matching bases. V shed 6 bases and J shed 0 bases, with 8 bases lying between them. CDR1 is WSHSY, CDR2 SAAADI, per germline. The CDR3 consists of 14 residues. The CDR3 loop is CASRRGPNTGELFF. CDR3 bases: TGCGCCAGCAGGCGGGGACCGAACACCGGGGAGCTGTTTTTT.

This clone was seen once. Other DNA sequences in the same sample also yield this CDR3. This chain joins TRBV5-1 and TRBJ2-2; D uncertain. CDR3 length: 13 amino acids. V dropped 0 bases and J dropped 5 bases, with 5 bases sitting between them. Germline-derived CDR1 and CDR2 are SGHRS and YFSETQ. CDR3 region: CASSLVVTGELFF. The CDR3 coding sequence is TGCGCCAGCAGCTTGGTAGTTACCGGGGAGCTGTTTTTT.